A single sample is the source of the 11 T cell receptor beta chains below, sequenced in a study of cytomegalovirus exposure and HLA in healthy donors. The PCR contained 60 Vbeta and 13 Jbeta primers. The protocol was immunoSEQ multiplex PCR, while the TCRdb copy is restricted to in-frame clones and leaves out a portion. The repertoire shows around 210,000 clones; the top ten hold over 0.95%. Source material: PBMCs. The receptors stem from a girl aged 2-10 years in good health and CMV-seropositive.

V gene TRBV6-5 combines with J gene TRBJ1-1, with no clear D. V was pared by 5 bases and J by 4 bases, with 14 bases between. From germline, CDR1 is MNHEY and CDR2 SVGAGI. CDR3 length: 14 residues. The CDR3 nucleotides are TGTGCCAGCAGTGAGGCCGTACTAAGCACTGAAGCTTTCTTT. Its protein is CASSEAVLSTEAFF.

This rearrangement joins TRBV7-2 to TRBJ2-5, with 13 nucleotides matching TRBD2. Judging by the DNA end, TRBJ2-7 fits better; the J call may be wrong. The CDR3 totals 15 residues. Germline CDR1 SGHTA, CDR2 FQGNSA. Here the CDR3 DNA reads TGTGCCAGCAGCTTAGGACTAGCGGGAGGTTACGAGCAGTACTTC. Its protein product is CASSLGLAGGYEQYF.

The CDR3 DNA reads TGCAGCGTTGCTATTAGCGGCAACTACGAGCAGTACTTC. Translating it yields CSVAISGNYEQYF. The chain recombines TRBV29-1 with TRBJ2-5; TRBD2 might be the D (6 bases). The end of the DNA aligns better with TRBJ2-7, so the J call may be wrong. This CDR3 has 13 residues. Germline values: CDR1 SQVTM, CDR2 ANQGSEA.

The V and J genes are TRBV20-1 and TRBJ2-7; 7 nucleotides match TRBD2. The CDR3 loop spans 10 amino acids. CDR1 and CDR2 from the germline V gene are DFQATT and SNEGSKA (reference sequence). V gave up 5 bases and J gave up 10 bases; unmatched junction bases: 5. CDR3 in DNA: TGCAGTGCTCGTAGCGGGCCCCAGTACTTC. It codes for CSARSGPQYF.

The genes are TRBV27 and TRBJ1-1, with 11 positions matching TRBD1. V lost 6 bases to trimming and J lost 10 bases; unmatched junction nucleotides: 7. CDR1 and CDR2 (germline): MNHEY, SMNVEV (reference sequence). This CDR3 has 13 amino acids. CDR3: CASSLIGTGGAFF. The DNA of the CDR3 is TGTGCCAGCAGCCTGATAGGGACAGGGGGAGCTTTCTTT.

The J gene is TRBJ2-3, the V gene TRBV7-2; 8 nucleotides align to TRBD1. After removal of 2 bases from V and 1 base from J, the junction contained 2 bases not matched to a gene. The CDR3 loop spans 15 amino acids. The germline gives CDR1 SGHTA, CDR2 FQGNSA. The CDR3 is CASSLSGGRTDTQYF. The CDR3 DNA follows: TGTGCCAGCAGCTTATCAGGGGGCCGCACAGATACGCAGTATTTT.

The V gene is TRBV11-2, the J gene TRBJ1-1, with D possibly being TRBD1 (6 bases). This CDR3 has 14 amino acids. The germline V and J ends were trimmed by 5 bases and 7 bases, with 17 bases remaining between them. Germline CDR1 reads SGHAT; CDR2 reads FQNNGV. The CDR3 bases are TGTGCCAGCAGCCCGGCGGGGGGCATGGATGAAGCTTTCTTT. Translation gives CASSPAGGMDEAFF. The complete variable domain, with remaining parts taken from reference TRBV11-2 and TRBJ1-1, reads EAGVAQSPRYKIIEKRQSVAFWCNPISGHATLYWYQQILGQGPKLLIQFQNNGVVDDSQLPKDRFSAERLKGVDSTLKIQPAKLEDSAVYLCASSPAGGMDEAFFGQGTRLTVV.

V usage is TRBV5-1 and J usage is TRBJ1-2, with a weak D call TRBD1 (6 bases). Germline V lookup: CDR1 SGHRS, CDR2 YFSETQ. The ends were cut back, 0 bases at V and 3 bases at J, with 12 bases in the middle. The CDR3 length is 15 residues. CDR3 loop: CASSLVSAGDYGYTF. The CDR3 DNA follows: TGCGCCAGCAGCTTGGTGTCGGCAGGGGACTATGGCTACACCTTC.

The J gene is TRBJ1-5, the V gene TRBV27, with D unresolved. The germline V gene encodes CDR1 MNHEY and CDR2 SMNVEV (reference sequence). The ends were cut back, 8 bases at V and 0 bases at J, with 26 bases in the middle. The CDR3 has 19 amino acids. The CDR3 DNA reads as TGTGCCAGCCGAAAAGTGTCCGGGGAGGCTCAATATAGCAATCAGCCCCAGCATTTT. Amino acids: CASRKVSGEAQYSNQPQHF.

V is TRBV28 and J is TRBJ2-1, with 7 bases aligning to TRBD2. There are 15 residues in the CDR3. J gave up 2 bases and V 6 bases, and 7 bases lay outside the gene matches. Germline CDR1 and CDR2: MDHEN and SYDVKM. The CDR3 reads CASSRAGTTYNEQFF. The CDR3 nucleotides read TGTGCCAGCAGCCGGGCAGGGACTACCTACAATGAGCAGTTCTTC.

The gene calls are TRBV5-4 and TRBJ2-1; the D gene is possibly TRBD2 (6 bases). Trimming pared 6 bases from V and 0 bases from J, leaving 19 bases between. Germline CDR1 is SGHNT and CDR2 is YYREEE (reference sequence). The CDR3 is 17 residues long. CDR3 in amino acids: CASTPGVARSSYNEQFF. The CDR3 DNA sequence: TGTGCCAGCACCCCGGGAGTAGCACGGAGCTCCTACAATGAGCAGTTCTTC.